Below are 11 T cell receptor beta chains sequenced from a single sample in a study of blood T cell repertoires in COVID-19. Data came from immunoSEQ multiplex PCR; TCRdb stores just in-frame clones and leaves some out. This sample yields roughly 100,000 clones, of which roughly 76% are seen a single time; 8.5% to 9.5% belongs to the top ten. The specimen sequenced was peripheral blood. These receptors were collected from a woman in her seventies with acute or convalescent COVID-19.

This clone was seen a handful of times. This chain uses TRBV5-1 with TRBJ1-6; a possible D gene is TRBD1 (5 bases). The CDR3 spans 17 residues. Germline CDR1 is SGHRS and CDR2 is YFSETQ. V was clipped by 0 bases and J by 9 bases, with 19 bases between them. The CDR3, as DNA: TGCGCCAGCAGCTTGGAAGTGGCAGGACGGGGGTCTTCACCCCTCCACTTT. This codes for CASSLEVAGRGSSPLHF. The complete variable domain, with remaining parts taken from reference TRBV5-1 and TRBJ1-6, reads KAGVTQTPRYLIKTRGQQVTLSCSPISGHRSVSWYQQTPGQGLQFLFEYFSETQRNKGNFPGRFSGRQFSNSRSEMNVSTLELGDSALYLCASSLEVAGRGSSPLHFGNGTRLTVT.

This clone showed up just a few times. The J gene is TRBJ2-1, the V gene TRBV4-3; TRBD2 matches 9 bases. The CDR3 has 17 residues. Germline V lookup: CDR1 LGHNA, CDR2 YSLEER. The trim removed 4 bases at V and 3 bases at J, leaving 10 bases unmatched. The CDR3 nucleotides read TGCGCCAGCAGCCGGGGCCGGGCGGGAGGGTACTACAATGAGCAGTTCTTC. This encodes CASSRGRAGGYYNEQFF.

This clone was seen only a few times. The chain joins TRBV7-9 to TRBJ1-5, with D maybe TRBD1 (6 bases). Germline lookup yields CDR1 SEHNR and CDR2 FQNEAQ (reference sequence). V was clipped by 5 bases and J by 7 bases, with 15 bases between them. The CDR3 contains 14 residues. The DNA of the CDR3 is TGTGCCAGCAGCCCACCGCAGGGGACACAGCCCCAGCATTTT. As protein: CASSPPQGTQPQHF.

This chain links TRBV5-1 with TRBJ2-1; 8 nucleotides match TRBD2. Germline trimming cut 4 bases from V and 9 bases from J; bases unmatched to any gene: 15. This CDR3 has 16 amino acids. Germline lookup yields CDR1 SGHRS and CDR2 YFSETQ. The CDR3 sequence is CASSPISGVPSGEQFF. The CDR3 coding sequence is TGCGCCAGCAGCCCCATTAGCGGGGTCCCTAGTGGTGAGCAGTTCTTC.

The rearrangement joins TRBV18 to TRBJ2-3; 10 nucleotides agree with TRBD1. Germline lookup yields CDR1 KGHSH and CDR2 LQKENI. V shed 6 bases, J shed 5 bases, and the junction held 8 bases outside the gene matches. The CDR3 runs to 15 residues. The CDR3 here is CASSHRDRGIDTQYF. CDR3 coding DNA: TGTGCCAGCTCCCACCGGGACAGGGGTATAGATACGCAGTATTTT.

The chain links TRBV19 to TRBJ2-7; 8 nucleotides match TRBD2. V trimming: 5 bases; J trimming: 1 base; junction bases outside the gene matches: 1. The germline gives CDR1 LNHDA, CDR2 SQIVND (reference sequence). The CDR3 has 13 amino acids. The CDR3 nucleotides read TGTGCCAGTAGTGTAGCGGGATCCTACGAGCAGTACTTC. It codes for CASSVAGSYEQYF.

The chain carries TRBV7-8 and TRBJ2-1; the match to TRBD2 covers 11 bases. The CDR3 totals 18 residues. Germline values: CDR1 SGHVS, CDR2 FQNEAQ. V trimming: 0 bases; J trimming: 4 bases; junction bases outside the gene matches: 8. This CDR3 reads CASSLAHGASGRYNEQFF. DNA for the CDR3: TGTGCCAGCAGCTTAGCGCATGGGGCTAGCGGGAGGTACAATGAGCAGTTCTTC.

This sequence joins TRBV28 and TRBJ1-2; TRBD1 is a possible D gene (5 bases). Between the trimmed V and J ends, which lost 6 bases and 4 bases, there was a span of 18 bases. The V gene's germline CDR1 is MDHEN and CDR2 SYDVKM. The CDR3 runs to 15 residues. CDR3 coding DNA: TGTGCCAGCAGCTATGTGGGGGGGGACTTCTATGGCTACACCTTC. Translated, it gives CASSYVGGDFYGYTF.

V and J are TRBV13 and TRBJ1-4; 8 bases are shared with TRBD1. V gave up 4 bases and J gave up 8 bases; unmatched junction bases: 9. Per the germline V gene, CDR1 is PRHDT and CDR2 is FYEKMQ (reference sequence). CDR3 length equals 15 residues. The CDR3 bases are TGTGCCAGCAGCTCCGCCGGGACAGGTAACGAAAAACTGTTTTTT. Protein product: CASSSAGTGNEKLFF.

The rearrangement uses TRBV13 and TRBJ2-7; the match to TRBD1 covers 10 bases. V lost 5 bases to trimming and J lost 4 bases; unmatched junction nucleotides: 8. Germline CDR1 reads PRHDT; CDR2 reads FYEKMQ (reference sequence). The CDR3 consists of 15 residues. The CDR3 is CASSQGTGERYEQYF. DNA of the CDR3: TGTGCCAGCAGCCAGGGGACAGGGGAAAGGTACGAGCAGTACTTC.

This clone was observed a few times. This rearrangement joins TRBV19 to TRBJ1-6; no firm D call. Germline values: CDR1 LNHDA, CDR2 SQIVND (reference sequence). The CDR3 has 13 residues. Trimming took 4 bases from V and 9 from J, leaving 10 bases between them. CDR3 protein: CASSTRGGSPLHF. In DNA, the CDR3 is TGTGCCAGTAGTACGAGAGGTGGTTCACCCCTCCACTTT. Combining the CDR3 with reference TRBV19 and TRBJ1-6 gives the whole variable domain DGGITQSPKYLFRKEGQNVTLSCEQNLNHDAMYWYRQDPGQGLRLIYYSQIVNDFQKGDIAEGYSVSREKKESFPLTVTSAQKNPTAFYLCASSTRGGSPLHFGNGTRLTVT.